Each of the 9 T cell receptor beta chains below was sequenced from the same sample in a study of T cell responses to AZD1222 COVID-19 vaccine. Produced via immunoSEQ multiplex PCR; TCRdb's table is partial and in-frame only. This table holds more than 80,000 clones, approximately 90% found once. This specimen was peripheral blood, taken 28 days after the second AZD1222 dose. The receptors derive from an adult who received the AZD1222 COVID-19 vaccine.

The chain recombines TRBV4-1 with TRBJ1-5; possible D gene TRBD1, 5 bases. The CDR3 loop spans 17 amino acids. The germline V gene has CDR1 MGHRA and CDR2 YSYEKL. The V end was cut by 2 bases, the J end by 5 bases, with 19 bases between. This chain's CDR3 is CASSQRWGRERDQPQHF. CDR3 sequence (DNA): TGCGCCAGCAGCCAACGATGGGGCAGGGAAAGGGATCAGCCCCAGCATTTT.

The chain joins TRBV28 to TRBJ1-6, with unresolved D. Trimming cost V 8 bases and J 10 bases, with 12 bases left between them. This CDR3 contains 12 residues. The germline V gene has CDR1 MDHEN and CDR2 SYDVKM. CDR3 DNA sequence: TGTGCCAGCCGCCTCTTTGGGTCACCCCTCCACTTT. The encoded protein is CASRLFGSPLHF.

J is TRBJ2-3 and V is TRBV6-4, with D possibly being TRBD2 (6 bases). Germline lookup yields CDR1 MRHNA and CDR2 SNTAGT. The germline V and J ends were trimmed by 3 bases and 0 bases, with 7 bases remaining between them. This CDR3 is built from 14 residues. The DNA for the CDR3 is TGTGCCAGCAGTGAGAGCGGGAGCACAGATACGCAGTATTTT. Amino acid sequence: CASSESGSTDTQYF.

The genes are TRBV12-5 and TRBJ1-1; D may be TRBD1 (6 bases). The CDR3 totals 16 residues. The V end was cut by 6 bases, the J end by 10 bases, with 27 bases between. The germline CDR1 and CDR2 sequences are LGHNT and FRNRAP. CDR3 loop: CASGTAAGAATFGAFF. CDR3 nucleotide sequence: TGTGCTAGTGGAACCGCCGCGGGGGCCGCTACCTTTGGAGCTTTCTTT.

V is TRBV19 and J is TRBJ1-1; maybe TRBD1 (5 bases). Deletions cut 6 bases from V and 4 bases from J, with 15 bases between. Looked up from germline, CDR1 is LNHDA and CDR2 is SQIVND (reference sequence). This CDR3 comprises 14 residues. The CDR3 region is CASRYLAGTTEAFF. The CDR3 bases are TGTGCCAGTAGGTATCTGGCAGGGACCACTGAAGCTTTCTTT.

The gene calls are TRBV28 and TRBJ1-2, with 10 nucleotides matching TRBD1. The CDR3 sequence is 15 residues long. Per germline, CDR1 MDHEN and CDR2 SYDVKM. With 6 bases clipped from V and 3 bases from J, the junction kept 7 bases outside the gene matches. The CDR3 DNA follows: TGTGCCAGCAGCTTACTCGGGACAGGGGACTATGGCTACACCTTC. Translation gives CASSLLGTGDYGYTF.

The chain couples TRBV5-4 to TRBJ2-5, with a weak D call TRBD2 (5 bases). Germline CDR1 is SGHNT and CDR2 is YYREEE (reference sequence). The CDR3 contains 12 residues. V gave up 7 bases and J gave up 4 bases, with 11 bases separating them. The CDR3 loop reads CASGLGGETQYF. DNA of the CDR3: TGTGCCAGCGGCCTCGGAGGAGAGACCCAGTACTTC.

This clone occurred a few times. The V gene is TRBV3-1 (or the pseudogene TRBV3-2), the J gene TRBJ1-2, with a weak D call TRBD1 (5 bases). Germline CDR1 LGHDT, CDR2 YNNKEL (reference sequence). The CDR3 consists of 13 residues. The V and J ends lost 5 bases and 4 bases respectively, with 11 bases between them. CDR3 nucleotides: TGTGCCAGCAGCGCCGGGGGGACCTATGGCTACACCTTC. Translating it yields CASSAGGTYGYTF.

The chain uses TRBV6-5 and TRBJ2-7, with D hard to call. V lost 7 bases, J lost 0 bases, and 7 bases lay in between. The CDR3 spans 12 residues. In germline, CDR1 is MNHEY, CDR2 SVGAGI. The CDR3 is CASTGNSYEQYF. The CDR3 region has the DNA TGTGCCAGCACGGGTAACTCCTACGAGCAGTACTTC.